The 21 T cell receptor beta chains below were found in one sample sequenced in a study of OX40 agonist ivuxolimab in advanced cancers. Produced via immunoSEQ multiplex PCR; TCRdb's table is partial and in-frame only. Among about 25,000 clones listed, 86% were seen once. Sequencing used CD4+ or CD8+ T cells sorted from blood, obtained in a trial of the OX40 agonist ivuxolimab. These receptors originate from an adult with an advanced solid tumor such as melanoma, head and neck, liver or kidney cancer.

The rearrangement uses TRBV5-6 and TRBJ2-7; unclear D gene. Germline V gives CDR1 SGHDT, CDR2 YYEEEE. The CDR3 extends over 14 amino acids. Trimming took off 0 bases at V and 3 bases at J, with 10 bases between the two ends. The CDR3 DNA sequence: TGTGCCAGCAGCTTGGGGCAGAACCACTACGAGCAGTACTTC. Residues: CASSLGQNHYEQYF.

CDR3 loop: CASSLTSGRDNEQFF. The CDR3 region has the DNA TGCGCCAGCAGCCTTACTAGCGGGAGAGACAATGAGCAGTTCTTC. The chain uses TRBV4-1 and TRBJ2-1, with TRBD2 matching 11 bases. Trimming removed 4 bases from V and 5 bases from J; junction bases left unmatched: 4. Germline V gene lookup returns CDR1 MGHRA and CDR2 YSYEKL. CDR3 length equals 15 residues.

CDR3 protein: CASSPQGTSGSHNEQFF. In nucleotides, the CDR3 is TGCGCCAGCAGCCCACAAGGGACTAGCGGGAGCCACAATGAGCAGTTCTTC. V usage is TRBV4-1 and J usage is TRBJ2-1; 14 nucleotides align to TRBD2. The junction had 7 bases not matched to a gene; V was cut back by 4 bases and J by 5 bases. CDR1 and CDR2 from the germline V gene are MGHRA and YSYEKL. The length of the CDR3 is 17 residues.

The V and J genes are TRBV10-1 and TRBJ1-1; 10 bases map to TRBD1. CDR1 and CDR2 (germline): WNHNN, SYGVQD (reference sequence). This CDR3 is built from 17 residues. The V and J ends lost 1 base and 2 bases, in that order; junction bases with no gene match: 7. CDR3 in amino acids: CASSELQDRGGNTEAFF. CDR3 DNA: TGCGCCAGCAGTGAGTTGCAGGACAGGGGGGGAAACACTGAAGCTTTCTTT.

The V gene is TRBV9, the J gene TRBJ1-5; D ambiguous. Germline V CDR1 and CDR2: SGDLS, YYNGEE. The V end was cut by 0 bases, the J end by 7 bases, with 8 bases between. This CDR3 contains 13 residues. The CDR3 here is CASSVDGSQPQHF. The DNA for the CDR3 is TGTGCCAGCAGCGTAGACGGGTCCCAGCCCCAGCATTTT.

This sequence joins TRBV28 and TRBJ2-1; D not certain. Germline V lookup: CDR1 MDHEN, CDR2 SYDVKM. Trimming left V 8 bases short and J 0 bases short, with 11 bases between. This CDR3 region has 14 residues. This CDR3 reads CASGGPSSYNEQFF. As DNA, the CDR3 is TGTGCCAGCGGTGGCCCGAGCTCCTACAATGAGCAGTTCTTC.

The rearrangement links TRBV7-9 to TRBJ2-2, with D perhaps matching TRBD2 (5 bases). The CDR3 totals 17 residues. The germline V gene encodes CDR1 SEHNR and CDR2 FQNEAQ (reference sequence). Trimming stripped 5 bases from V and 0 bases from J, with 16 bases between. For the CDR3, the DNA is TGTGCCAGCAGCCGACCCCTGGAGGAAACGAACACCGGGGAGCTGTTTTTT. Translated: CASSRPLEETNTGELFF. Looking up the rest from reference TRBV7-9 and TRBJ2-2 gives the full variable domain: DTGVSQNPRHKITKRGQNVTFRCDPISEHNRLYWYRQTLGQGPEFLTYFQNEAQLEKSRLLSDRFSAERPKGSFSTLEIQRTEQGDSAMYLCASSRPLEETNTGELFFGEGSRLTVL.

The rearrangement uses TRBV28 and TRBJ1-2; D unresolved. The CDR3 contains 12 residues. V lost 8 bases and J 4 bases, leaving 11 bases between the germline ends. In germline, CDR1 is MDHEN, CDR2 SYDVKM. The CDR3 here is CASSDRTYGYTF. CDR3 nucleotides: TGTGCCAGCTCGGACCGTACCTATGGCTACACCTTC.

The chain is built from TRBV5-6 and TRBJ2-2; D unclear. Per the germline V gene, CDR1 is SGHDT and CDR2 is YYEEEE. This CDR3 contains 11 residues. V lost 1 base to trimming and J lost 7 bases, with 2 bases between them. This CDR3 reads CASSLNGELFF. DNA for the CDR3: TGTGCCAGCAGCTTGAACGGGGAGCTGTTTTTT. Based on the CDR3 plus reference TRBV5-6 and TRBJ2-2, the full variable domain is DAGVTQSPTHLIKTRGQQVTLRCSPKSGHDTVSWYQQALGQGPQFIFQYYEEEERQRGNFPDRFSGHQFPNYSSELNVNALLLGDSALYLCASSLNGELFFGEGSRLTVL.

This chain uses TRBV6-4 with TRBJ2-3, with TRBD2 identical over 9 bases. Germline lookup yields CDR1 MRHNA and CDR2 SNTAGT. Losses at the gene ends were 8 bases for V and 2 bases for J; bases not matched to a gene: 8. There are 15 residues in the CDR3. In DNA form, the CDR3 reads TGTGCCAGCCGCTTAGCGGGAGACCACACAGATACGCAGTATTTT. It is translated as CASRLAGDHTDTQYF.

The rearrangement joins TRBV5-5 to TRBJ2-7, with TRBD2 identical over 8 bases. The V gene end was trimmed by 5 bases and the J gene end by 6 bases; junction bases not matched to a gene: 4. The germline CDR1 and CDR2 sequences are SGHKS and YYEKEE (reference sequence). This CDR3 spans 12 amino acids. The CDR3 here is CASRFAGGEQYF. In DNA form, the CDR3 reads TGTGCCAGCAGATTCGCGGGGGGCGAGCAGTACTTC.

This sequence joins TRBV27 and TRBJ2-1; perhaps TRBD2 as D (7 bases). Germline lookup yields CDR1 MNHEY and CDR2 SMNVEV (reference sequence). The CDR3 has 15 residues. V shed 7 bases and J shed 8 bases, with 21 bases lying between them. DNA of the CDR3: TGTGCCAGCACCGGGTTGTGGGGGGGCGTCGATGAGCAGTTCTTC. This sequence encodes CASTGLWGGVDEQFF.

The CDR3 reads CASSQHRGGNEQFF. DNA for the CDR3: TGTGCCAGCAGCCAACACAGGGGAGGCAATGAGCAGTTCTTC. The chain employs TRBV14 and TRBJ2-1, with a tentative D call TRBD1 (7 bases). V dropped 2 bases and J dropped 6 bases, with 11 bases sitting between them. Looked up from germline, CDR1 is SGHDN and CDR2 is FVKESK. The CDR3 length is 14 residues.

The CDR3 DNA is TGTGCCAGCTTTATTTCGTTGGCGATAGCAGGGGATAACTATGGCTACACCTTC. Protein product: CASFISLAIAGDNYGYTF. This chain connects TRBV7-9 to TRBJ1-2, with a weak D call TRBD1 (6 bases). Germline CDR1 reads SEHNR; CDR2 reads FQNEAQ (reference sequence). Between the trimmed V and J ends, which lost 8 bases and 1 base, there was a span of 26 bases. This CDR3 has 18 residues.

V usage is TRBV6-1 and J usage is TRBJ1-4; 7 bases are a match to TRBD1. The V gene's germline CDR1 is MNHNS and CDR2 SASEGT. The CDR3 is made up of 12 amino acids. Trimming cost V 10 bases and J 6 bases; bases outside gene matches: 5. The CDR3 spells CATRGEDEKLFF. The CDR3 DNA reads as TGTGCCACCAGGGGGGAGGATGAAAAACTGTTTTTT.

The chain is built from TRBV5-5 and TRBJ2-7; TRBD1 agrees at 10 bases. V dropped 4 bases and J dropped 2; count of bases not matched to a gene: 6. The CDR3 has 15 amino acids. Germline V gene lookup returns CDR1 SGHKS and CDR2 YYEKEE (reference sequence). This chain's CDR3 is CASSIGTGATYEQYF. DNA for the CDR3: TGTGCCAGCAGCATCGGGACAGGGGCCACCTACGAGCAGTACTTC.

This chain uses TRBV2 with TRBJ1-4, with 8 nucleotides matching TRBD1. The V gene's germline CDR1 is SNHLY and CDR2 FYNNEI. After removal of 3 bases from V and 4 bases from J, the junction contained 4 bases not matched to a gene. The CDR3 is 15 residues long. Here the CDR3 DNA reads TGTGCCAGCAGTGACAGGGGGCTGGATAATGAAAAACTGTTTTTT. Residues: CASSDRGLDNEKLFF.

The chain joins TRBV7-2 to TRBJ2-3, with D possibly being TRBD2 (6 bases). Trimming left V 7 bases short and J 2 bases short, with 16 bases between. This CDR3 contains 15 residues. The germline V gene has CDR1 SGHTA and CDR2 FQGNSA. This chain's CDR3 is CASKPWGENTDTQYF. DNA of the CDR3: TGTGCCAGCAAGCCGTGGGGGGAAAACACAGATACGCAGTATTTT.

This chain connects TRBV30 to TRBJ1-2, with D uncertain. Germline assignment: CDR1 GTSNPN and CDR2 SVGIG (reference sequence). CDR3 length: 12 residues. V dropped 4 bases and J dropped 2 bases, with 8 bases sitting between them. CDR3 coding DNA: TGTGCCTGGAATGTGGGCAACTATGGCTACACCTTC. It yields the protein CAWNVGNYGYTF. Based on the CDR3 plus reference TRBV30 and TRBJ1-2, the full variable domain is SQTIHQWPATLVQPVGSPLSLECTVEGTSNPNLYWYRQAAGRGLQLLFYSVGIGQISSEVPQNLSASRPQDRQFILSSKKLLLSDSGFYLCAWNVGNYGYTFGSGTRLTVV.

This clone was observed a single time. In DNA, the CDR3 is TGTGCCAGCAGCCCTCTCGGGGACCCTGGCTCCTACGAGCAGTACTTC. This gives the protein CASSPLGDPGSYEQYF. The chain employs TRBV13 and TRBJ2-7; D is possibly TRBD1 or TRBD2 (5 bases each). V dropped 5 bases and J dropped 0 bases, with 17 bases sitting between them. Germline CDR1 reads PRHDT; CDR2 reads FYEKMQ (reference sequence). This CDR3 contains 16 residues.

The gene calls are TRBV7-8 and TRBJ2-5; possible D gene TRBD1, 6 bases. V lost 2 bases and J lost 1, with 8 bases in between. CDR3 length: 14 residues. Germline V lookup: CDR1 SGHVS, CDR2 FQNEAQ. The CDR3 DNA reads TGTGCCAGCAGCTTAACAGGGATCCAAGAGACCCAGTACTTC. It codes for CASSLTGIQETQYF.